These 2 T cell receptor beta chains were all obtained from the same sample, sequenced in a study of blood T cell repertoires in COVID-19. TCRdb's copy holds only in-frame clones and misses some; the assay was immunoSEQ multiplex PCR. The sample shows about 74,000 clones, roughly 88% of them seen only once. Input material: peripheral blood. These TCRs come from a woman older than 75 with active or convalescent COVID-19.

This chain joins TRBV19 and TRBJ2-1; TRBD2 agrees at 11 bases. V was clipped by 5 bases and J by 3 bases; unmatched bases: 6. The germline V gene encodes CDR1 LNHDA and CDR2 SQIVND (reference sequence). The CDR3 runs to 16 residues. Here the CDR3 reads CASSGELAGVYNEQFF. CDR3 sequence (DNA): TGTGCCAGTAGTGGAGAACTAGCGGGAGTCTACAATGAGCAGTTCTTC.

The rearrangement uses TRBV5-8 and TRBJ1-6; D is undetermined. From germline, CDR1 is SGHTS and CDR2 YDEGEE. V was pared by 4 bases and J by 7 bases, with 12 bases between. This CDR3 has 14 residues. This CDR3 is CASSPRTGNSPLHF. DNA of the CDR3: TGTGCCAGCAGCCCACGGACGGGGAATTCACCCCTCCACTTT. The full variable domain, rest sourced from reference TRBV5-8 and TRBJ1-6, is EAGVTQSPTHLIKTRGQQATLRCSPISGHTSVYWYQQALGLGLQFLLWYDEGEERNRGNFPPRFSGRQFPNYSSELNVNALELEDSALYLCASSPRTGNSPLHFGNGTRLTVT.